This TCR beta chain was identified in a study of T cells expressing NK-cell markers. Looking at the study overall: All TCR beta repertoires analysed originated from sorted CD3+CD56+NKG2C+, CD3+CD56+NKG2C- and CD3+CD56-NKG2C+ T cells. Findings of the study overall: The contribution of dominant NKG2C+ clonotypes to CD8+ T cells in roughly 6 donors was about 1.0-7.5%.

The CDR3 is 15 residues long. CDR1 and CDR2 from the germline V gene are SGHTA and FQGNSA. As to this clonotype: Its specificity is not known.

With UMIs, 5'RACE template switching was used to make TCR beta cDNA. TCRdb re-called the 5' RACE reads and gives one entry per CDR3 protein, without DNA. Here the sample table reports fewer than 400,000 distinct CDR3 sequences. The sequenced material came from blood T cells: a sorted CD56 or NKG2C T cell subset, CD4+ or CD8+ T cells, or bulk PBMC T cells (not recorded which). This clonotype originated in a man aged 18-69 years in good health. V is TRBV7-2 and J is TRBJ2-1; absent DNA, TCRdb's TRBD2 call cannot be checked. CDR3 protein: CASSSLAGVGNEQFF.